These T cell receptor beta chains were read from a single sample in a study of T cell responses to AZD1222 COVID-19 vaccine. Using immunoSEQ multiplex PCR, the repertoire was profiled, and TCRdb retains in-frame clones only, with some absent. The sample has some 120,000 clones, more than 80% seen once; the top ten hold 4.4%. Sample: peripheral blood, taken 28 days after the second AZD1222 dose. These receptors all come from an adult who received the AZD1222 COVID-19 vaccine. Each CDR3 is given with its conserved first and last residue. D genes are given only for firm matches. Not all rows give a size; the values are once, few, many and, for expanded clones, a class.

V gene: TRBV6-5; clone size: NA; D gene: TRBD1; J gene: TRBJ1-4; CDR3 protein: CASSYISGTGGEKLFF; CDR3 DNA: TGTGCCAGCAGTTACATATCCGGGACAGGGGGGGAAAAACTGTTTTTT
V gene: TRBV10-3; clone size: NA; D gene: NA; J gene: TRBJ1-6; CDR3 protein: CAIKGGVNSPLHF; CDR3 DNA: TGTGCCATCAAGGGGGGCGTGAATTCACCCCTCCACTTT
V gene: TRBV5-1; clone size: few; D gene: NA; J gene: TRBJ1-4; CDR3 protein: CASSGQVGTNEKLFF; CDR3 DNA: TGCGCCAGCAGTGGGCAGGTCGGAACTAATGAAAAACTGTTTTTT
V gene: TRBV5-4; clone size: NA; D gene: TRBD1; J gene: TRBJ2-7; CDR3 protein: CASSLGQVGTYEQYF; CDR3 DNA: TGTGCCAGCAGCTTAGGACAGGTTGGGACCTACGAGCAGTACTTC
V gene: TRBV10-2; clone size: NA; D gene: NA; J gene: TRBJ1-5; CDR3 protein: CASSESGGNQPQHF; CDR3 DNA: TGCGCCAGCAGTGAGTCGGGGGGGAATCAGCCCCAGCATTTT
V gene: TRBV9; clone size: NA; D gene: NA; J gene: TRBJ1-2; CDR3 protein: CANGGRGGPLPYGYTF; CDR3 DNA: TGTGCCAACGGAGGGCGCGGGGGGCCTCTCCCCTATGGCTACACCTTC
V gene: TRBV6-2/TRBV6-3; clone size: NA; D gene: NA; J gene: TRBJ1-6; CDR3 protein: CASSSPQGSSPLHF; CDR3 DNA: TGTGCCAGCAGTTCTCCACAAGGGAGTTCACCCCTCCACTTT
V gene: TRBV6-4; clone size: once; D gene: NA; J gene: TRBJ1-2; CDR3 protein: CASSQGRDGYTF; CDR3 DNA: TGTGCCAGCAGTCAGGGGAGAGACGGCTACACCTTC
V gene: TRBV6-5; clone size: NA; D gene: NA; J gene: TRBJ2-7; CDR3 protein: CASMEIYSYEQYF; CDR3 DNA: TGTGCCAGCATGGAGATTTACTCCTACGAGCAGTACTTC
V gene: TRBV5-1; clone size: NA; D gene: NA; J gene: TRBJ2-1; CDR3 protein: CASSYSDPSYNEQFF; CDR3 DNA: TGCGCCAGCAGCTATAGCGATCCTTCCTACAATGAGCAGTTCTTC
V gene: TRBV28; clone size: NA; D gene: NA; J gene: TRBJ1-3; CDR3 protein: CASSSPGRTIYF; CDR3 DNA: TGTGCCAGCAGTTCGCCAGGACGGACCATATATTTT
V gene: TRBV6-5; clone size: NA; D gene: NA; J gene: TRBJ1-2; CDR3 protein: CASSYRESGYTF; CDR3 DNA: TGTGCCAGCAGTTACCGGGAAAGTGGCTACACCTTC
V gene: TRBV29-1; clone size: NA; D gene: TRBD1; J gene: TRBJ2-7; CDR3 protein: CSVETGQGIYEQYF; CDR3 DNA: TGCAGCGTTGAGACGGGACAGGGAATTTACGAGCAGTACTTC
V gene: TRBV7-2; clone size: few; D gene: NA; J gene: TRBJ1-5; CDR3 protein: CASSLKGGNQPQHF; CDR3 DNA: TGTGCCAGCAGCTTAAAGGGAGGCAATCAGCCCCAGCATTTT
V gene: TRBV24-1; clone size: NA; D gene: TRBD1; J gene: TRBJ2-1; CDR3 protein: CATSDLSSPRDRAYNEQFF; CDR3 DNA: TGTGCCACCAGTGATTTGTCGTCACCCCGGGACAGGGCCTACAATGAGCAGTTCTTC
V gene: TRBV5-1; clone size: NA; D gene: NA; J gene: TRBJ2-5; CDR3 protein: CASSLVTEGETQYF; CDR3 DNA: TGCGCCAGCAGCTTGGTAACGGAGGGTGAGACCCAGTACTTC
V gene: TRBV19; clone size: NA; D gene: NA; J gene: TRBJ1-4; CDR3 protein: CASSITVSRTNEKLFF; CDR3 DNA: TGTGCCAGTAGTATTACAGTTTCGCGGACTAATGAAAAACTGTTTTTT
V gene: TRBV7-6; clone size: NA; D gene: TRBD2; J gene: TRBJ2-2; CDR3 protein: CASSLGLANTGELFF; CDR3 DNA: TGTGCCAGCAGCCTAGGACTAGCGAACACCGGGGAGCTGTTTTTT
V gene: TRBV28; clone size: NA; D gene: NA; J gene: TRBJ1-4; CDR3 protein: CASSGPFNEKLFF; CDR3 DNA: TGTGCCAGCAGCGGACCTTTTAATGAAAAACTGTTTTTT
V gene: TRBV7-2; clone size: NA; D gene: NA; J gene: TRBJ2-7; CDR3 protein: CASSAKVVHSYEQYF; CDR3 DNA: TGTGCCAGCAGCGCCAAGGTCGTCCATTCCTACGAGCAGTACTTC
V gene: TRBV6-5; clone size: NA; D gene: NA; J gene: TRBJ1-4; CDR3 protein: CASRAQGRGNEKLFF; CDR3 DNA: TGTGCCAGCAGAGCTCAGGGAAGGGGTAATGAAAAACTGTTTTTT
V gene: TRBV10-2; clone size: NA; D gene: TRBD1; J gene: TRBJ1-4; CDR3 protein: CASKQTGGPNEKLFF; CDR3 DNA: TGCGCCAGCAAACAGACAGGGGGCCCTAATGAAAAACTGTTTTTT
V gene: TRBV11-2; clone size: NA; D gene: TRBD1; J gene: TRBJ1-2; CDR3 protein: CASSRRQGADGYTF; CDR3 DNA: TGTGCCAGCAGCCGTAGACAGGGGGCTGATGGCTACACCTTC
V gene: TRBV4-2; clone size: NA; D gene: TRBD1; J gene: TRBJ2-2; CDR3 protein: CASSQTGTGSTGELFF; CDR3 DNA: TGTGCCAGCAGCCAAACCGGGACAGGGAGCACCGGGGAGCTGTTTTTT
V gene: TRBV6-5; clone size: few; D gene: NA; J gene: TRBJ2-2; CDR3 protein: CASTMRGGAGELFF; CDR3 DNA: TGTGCCAGCACTATGAGGGGGGGAGCCGGGGAGCTGTTTTTT
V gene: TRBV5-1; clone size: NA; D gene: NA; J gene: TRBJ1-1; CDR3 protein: CASSFQDSLSTEAFF; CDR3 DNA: TGCGCCAGCAGCTTCCAGGACAGCTTAAGCACTGAAGCTTTCTTT
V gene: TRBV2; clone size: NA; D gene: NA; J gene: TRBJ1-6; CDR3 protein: CASNPDRDHNSPLHF; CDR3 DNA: TGTGCCAGCAATCCCGATAGAGACCATAATTCACCCCTCCACTTT
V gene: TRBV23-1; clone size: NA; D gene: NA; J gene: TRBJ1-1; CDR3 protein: CASSQFLGPTNTEAFF; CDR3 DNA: TGCGCCAGCAGTCAATTCCTCGGACCGACGAACACTGAAGCTTTCTTT
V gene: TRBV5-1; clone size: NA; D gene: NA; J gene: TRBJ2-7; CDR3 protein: CANGSFYEQYF; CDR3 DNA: TGCGCCAACGGGTCTTTCTACGAGCAGTACTTC
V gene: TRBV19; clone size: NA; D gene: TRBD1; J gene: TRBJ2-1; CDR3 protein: CASTPGQGANSEQFF; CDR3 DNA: TGTGCCAGTACCCCGGGGCAGGGGGCCAACAGTGAGCAGTTCTTC
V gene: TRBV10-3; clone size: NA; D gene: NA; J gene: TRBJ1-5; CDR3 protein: CAISGGLNQPQHF; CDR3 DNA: TGTGCCATCTCGGGGGGGTTAAATCAGCCCCAGCATTTT
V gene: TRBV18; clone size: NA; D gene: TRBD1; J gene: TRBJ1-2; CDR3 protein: CASSPVGTGANGYTF; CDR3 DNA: TGTGCCAGCTCACCCGTGGGGACAGGGGCTAATGGCTACACCTTC
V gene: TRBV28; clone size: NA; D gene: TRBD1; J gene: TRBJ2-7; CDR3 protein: CASGSTGVSYEQYF; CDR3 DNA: TGTGCCAGCGGGTCGACAGGGGTTTCCTACGAGCAGTACTTC
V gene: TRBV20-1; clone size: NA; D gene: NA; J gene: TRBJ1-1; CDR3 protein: CSASRGTEAFF; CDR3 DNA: TGCAGTGCTAGCAGGGGAACTGAAGCTTTCTTT
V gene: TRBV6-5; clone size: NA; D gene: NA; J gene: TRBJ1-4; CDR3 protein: CASKNGGGSVKLFF; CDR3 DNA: TGTGCCAGCAAAAACGGCGGGGGTTCCGTAAAACTGTTTTTT
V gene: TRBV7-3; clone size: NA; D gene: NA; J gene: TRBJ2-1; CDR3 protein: CASSPRPGAVNEQFF; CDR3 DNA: TGTGCCAGCAGCCCACGTCCGGGGGCGGTCAATGAGCAGTTCTTC
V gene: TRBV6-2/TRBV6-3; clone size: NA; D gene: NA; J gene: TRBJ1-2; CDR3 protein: CASSLTGITGYTF; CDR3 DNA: TGTGCCAGCAGCCTCACAGGGATAACTGGCTACACCTTC
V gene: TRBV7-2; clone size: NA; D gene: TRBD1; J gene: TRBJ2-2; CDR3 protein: CASSSGTGNTGELFF; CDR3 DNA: TGTGCCAGCAGCTCCGGGACAGGGAACACCGGGGAGCTGTTTTTT
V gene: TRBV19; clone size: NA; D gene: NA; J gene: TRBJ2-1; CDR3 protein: CASSIDRLALSGKQFF; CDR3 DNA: TGTGCCAGTAGTATAGATCGTCTCGCTCTCTCTGGGAAGCAGTTCTTC
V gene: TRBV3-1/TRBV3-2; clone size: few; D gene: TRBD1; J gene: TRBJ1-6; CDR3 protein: CASATGQGVSPLHF; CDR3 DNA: TGTGCCAGCGCCACAGGACAGGGTGTATCACCCCTCCACTTT